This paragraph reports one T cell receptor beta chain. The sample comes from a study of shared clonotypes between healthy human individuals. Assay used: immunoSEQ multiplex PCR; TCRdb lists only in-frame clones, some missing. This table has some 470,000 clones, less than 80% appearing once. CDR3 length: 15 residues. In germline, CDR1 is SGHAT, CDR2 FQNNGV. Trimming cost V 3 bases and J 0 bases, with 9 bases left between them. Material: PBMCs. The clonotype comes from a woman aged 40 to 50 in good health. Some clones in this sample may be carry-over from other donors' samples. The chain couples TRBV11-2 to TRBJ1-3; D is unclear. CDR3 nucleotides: TGTGCCAGCAGCTTTGTTGGCCGCTCTGGAAACACCATATATTTT. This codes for CASSFVGRSGNTIYF.